Shown below are 9 T cell receptor beta chains from a single sample sequenced in a study of healthy donors' naive CD4 and CD8 T cells. Starting from approximately 500 ng of total RNA, TCR libraries were made with linear amplification. TCRdb redid the calling of the reads with MiXCR, one entry per CDR3 protein. The profile shows around 200,000 distinct CDR3 sequences, nearly 75% of them singletons. Material: naive CD4+ and CD8+ T cells sorted from blood, pooled from several donors. The source of these receptors is a pool of human donors in good health; the sample pools cells from several healthy donors.

This chain joins TRBV29-1 and TRBJ2-5, with D perhaps given as TRBD1 or TRBD2 (5 bases each). Between the trimmed V and J ends, which lost 4 bases and 3 bases, there was a span of 9 bases. The CDR3 sequence is 12 residues long. The germline V gene has CDR1 SQVTM and CDR2 ANQGSEA. The CDR3 loop is CSVGLGEETQYF. In DNA form, the CDR3 reads TGCAGCGTTGGTTTGGGGGAAGAGACCCAGTACTTC.

The rearrangement joins TRBV7-9 to TRBJ2-7; the D gene is possibly TRBD1 (5 bases). There are 15 residues in the CDR3. The ends were cut back, 2 bases at V and 2 bases at J, with 13 bases in the middle. Germline CDR1 reads SEHNR; CDR2 reads FQNEAQ (reference sequence). CDR3 nucleotides: TGTGCCAGCAGCTTACAGGGCGGAACAGCCTACGAGCAGTACTTC. Its protein is CASSLQGGTAYEQYF.

The chain uses TRBV29-1 and TRBJ2-6; unclear D gene. This CDR3 is built from 12 residues. The V and J ends lost 1 base and 4 bases respectively, with 2 bases between them. Looked up from germline, CDR1 is SQVTM and CDR2 is ANQGSEA. The CDR3 coding sequence is TGCAGCGTTGAAGGCGGGGCCAACGTCCTGACTTTC. Translation: CSVEGGANVLTF.

This chain connects TRBV29-1 to TRBJ2-5; 8 nucleotides align to TRBD1. Germline loops: CDR1 SQVTM, CDR2 ANQGSEA. V trimming: 7 bases; J trimming: 2 bases; junction bases outside the gene matches: 9. The CDR3 has 14 amino acids. CDR3 sequence (DNA): TGCAGCGCTTCGGCCAGACAGGGGCAAGAGACCCAGTACTTC. The encoded protein is CSASARQGQETQYF.

The chain employs TRBV12-3 or TRBV12-4 and TRBJ2-1; 7 positions agree with TRBD1. CDR3 length: 15 residues. The V and J ends lost 0 bases and 6 bases, in that order; junction bases with no gene match: 5. CDR3: CASSLARAGGNEQFF. The CDR3 nucleotides are TGTGCCAGCAGTTTAGCGCGGGCAGGGGGCAATGAGCAGTTCTTC.

A remark on this clonotype: This CDR3 fails to terminate in the conserved phenylalanine or tryptophan, so it likely reflects a read error. The chain couples TRBV27 to TRBJ1-1; no firm D call. The CDR3 totals 14 residues. Looked up from germline, CDR1 is MNHEY and CDR2 is SMNVEV (reference sequence). V was shortened by 5 bases and J by 0 bases, with 10 bases between the two germline ends. The DNA of the CDR3 is TGTGCCAGCAGTACTGAGAACATGAACACTGAAGCTTTCCTT. Protein sequence: CASSTENMNTEAFL.

The chain has TRBV19 and TRBJ1-1, with a weak D call TRBD1 (6 bases). Trimming left V 5 bases short and J 2 bases short, with 15 bases between. The CDR3 length is 15 residues. Germline values: CDR1 LNHDA, CDR2 SQIVND (reference sequence). DNA for the CDR3: TGTGCCAGTAGTGGACCCGGGACAAGAAACACTGAAGCTTTCTTT. Amino acid sequence: CASSGPGTRNTEAFF.

This clonotype was seen more than once but under ten times. This chain joins TRBV19 and TRBJ2-1; 8 nucleotides align to TRBD2. The junction had 9 bases not matched to a gene; V was cut back by 10 bases and J by 7 bases. The CDR3 length is 13 residues. In germline, CDR1 is LNHDA, CDR2 SQIVND (reference sequence). CDR3: CATRAGGWNEQFF. DNA of the CDR3: TGTGCCACCCGGGCGGGAGGATGGAATGAGCAGTTCTTC.

The gene calls are TRBV15 and TRBJ2-1; TRBD1 matches 7 bases. The CDR3 runs 14 residues. The junction had 5 bases not matched to a gene; V was cut back by 9 bases and J by 0 bases. Germline CDR1 and CDR2: LNHNV and YYDKDF (reference sequence). CDR3 DNA sequence: TGTGCCACATCCGGGACAGTCTCCTACAATGAGCAGTTCTTC. Residues: CATSGTVSYNEQFF.